This T cell receptor (beta chain) was profiled in a study of blood T cell repertoires in COVID-19. Study at large: Spain, Italy and the United States supplied samples that represented acute and convalescent COVID-19.

The CDR3 loop spans 12 amino acids. Germline V gene lookup returns CDR1 SGHVS and CDR2 FQNEAQ. The V end was cut by 5 bases, the J end by 7 bases, with 9 bases between. Original analysis: Amplified reference gene primers provided the basis for estimating nucleated cell counts. Here immunoSEQ multiplex PCR was the method, and the copy in TCRdb shows in-frame clones only, minus some. V and J calls and clone size come straight from that table; D and trimming were deduced from the DNA. Of more than 95,000 clones in the sample, 75% to 85% were seen once. The clonotype originates from a man in his sixties with acute or convalescent COVID-19. The chain joins TRBV7-8 to TRBJ1-5; possibly TRBD1 for D (6 bases). Sequencing was carried out using peripheral blood. The CDR3 loop reads CASSPGVQPQHF. The CDR3 nucleotides read TGTGCCAGCAGCCCAGGGGTACAGCCCCAGCATTTT.